This TCR beta chain comes out of a study of PD-1 blockade in classical Hodgkin lymphoma. Every patient had relapsed following autologous stem cell transplantation, and cohorts differed in brentuximab vedotin exposure. Responses achieved at best were complete response, partial response or progressive disease. Produced via immunoSEQ multiplex PCR; TCRdb's table is partial and in-frame only. The sample contains more than 35,000 clones, less than 85% of which appear only once. This CDR3 contains 13 residues. V was clipped by 4 bases and J by 6 bases, with 11 bases between them. CDR1 is MNHNS, CDR2 SASEGT, per germline.

This clonotype was obtained from a human donor with classical Hodgkin lymphoma. The sample was peripheral blood mononuclear cells (PBMCs), taken before the second cycle of nivolumab. The chain carries TRBV6-1 and TRBJ2-3; D is undetermined. This CDR3 is CASSVHPVDTQYF. Written as DNA, the CDR3 is TGTGCCAGCAGTGTGCACCCAGTGGATACGCAGTATTTT.